Sequencing of this T cell receptor beta chain was carried out in a study of CD4+ T cells in melanoma (dated by TCRdb to the early 2020s). Background for the entire study: The study investigated neoantigen-specific CD4+ T cells in human melanoma. The investigation overall reported the following: Neoantigen-specific CD4+ T cells in melanoma were reported to show diverse differentiation states. Neoantigen-specific CD4+ T cells were reported to be correlated with the function of CD8+ T cells, macrophages and B cells.

The CDR3 measures 14 amino acids from cysteine to phenylalanine. Only the CDR3 DNA stays, 42 bases, in frame from base 1. The germline V gene gives CDR1 as MNHNS and CDR2 as SASEGT. A distance of 17 bases separates the germline ends of V and J, which lose 10 bases and 3 bases respectively. The method was the immunoSEQ multiplex PCR assay. This immuneACCESS table, as held by TCRdb, lists in-frame sequences with V and J called but not all clones. Of the missing ones, under half trace to an unresolved V gene in checked studies; the others have no known cause. Counted in this sample were about 110,000 clones; roughly 90% of them appeared once. Of the sample, roughly 3.5% falls within the top ten clones. Donors were patients with melanoma. This clone occurred once. Its antigen remains undetermined. Per-nucleotide qualities are absent, and no much larger clonotype sits a single base away.

Source material: peripheral blood. This TCR was recovered from a human donor with melanoma. The sequence is built from TRBV6-1 and TRBJ2-3, and the D gene may be TRBD1, 8 bases matching. The encoded CDR3 is CANSYRGGTDTQYF. DNA sequence: TGTGCCAACAGCTACAGGGGGGGGACAGATACGCAGTATTTT.